This TCR beta chain is from a study of blood T cell repertoires in COVID-19 (dated by TCRdb to the early 2020s). In the study overall: Samples from collaborators originated in the United States, Italy and Spain and spanned both the acute and convalescent phases of COVID-19. The prospective study material was composed of cDNA or gDNA derived from T cells, B-cell-depleted T cells, or PBMCs. Where available, HLA class I and class II types were obtained from metadata supplied by the sample provider rather than from assay-based typing. Nearly every sample came with metadata listing a de-identified subject ID, COVID-19 status, age in years and sex. Samples came from the ongoing ImmuneRACE study (first 160 participants) plus 1,254 subjects from 6 global collaborators. The dataset comprised deeply sampled blood TCRbeta repertoires from subjects exposed to, actively infected with, or recovered from COVID-19. The repertoires were released in a freely available public database meant as a resource for research on the immune response to SARS-CoV-2. The study at large found these results: How much clinical and demographic metadata was included differed by source and by participant, and the metadata was provided uncurated.

CDR1 and CDR2 are drawn from the germline V gene: SQVTM, ANQGSEA. V gives up 1 base and J gives up 1 base, and the segment between their germline ends measures 7 bases. Its CDR3 holds 13 amino acids, cysteine through phenylalanine. Here the CDR3 DNA is all that survives: 39 bases in frame from base 1. Comments on this clone: It lacks a known antigen. No qualities accompany the bases; no much larger clone lies one base away.

Whole blood was collected in K2EDTA tubes by collaborating institutions according to the institutions' own protocols. For TCRbeta analysis, collaborators shipped samples in one of three forms: frozen whole blood, isolated PBMCs, or DNA extracted from either of those sample types. TCRbeta CDR3 regions were amplified from genomic DNA using the immunoSEQ Assay, a bias-controlled multiplex PCR. Under the source paper's analysis protocol: The number of nucleated cells in each sample was estimated from the amplification of reference gene primers within the assay. To quantify the absolute abundance of each unique TCRbeta CDR3 rearrangement, sequence reads were collapsed and filtered. For each sample, productive Simpson clonality was calculated as the square root of Simpson's diversity index across productive rearrangements. TCRdb re-hosts the immuneACCESS table, in-frame sequences only. Its copies lack some clones; in the studies checked, an unresolved V gene accounts for under half of them, and the cause for the rest is not known. The V and J calls and clone size are taken from that table; D and trimming were inferred from the DNA. The sample table records fewer than 250,000 clones; approximately 79% of these occur just once. The ten largest account for around 11% of the sample.

Here the chain combines TRBV29-1 and TRBJ2-5, with the D gene call left open. The source is a woman aged 45-65 years with acute or convalescent COVID-19. Sequencing used peripheral blood. The CDR3 protein: CSVEGLAQETQYF. The base sequence is TGCAGCGTTGAAGGACTTGCCCAAGAGACCCAGTACTTC.